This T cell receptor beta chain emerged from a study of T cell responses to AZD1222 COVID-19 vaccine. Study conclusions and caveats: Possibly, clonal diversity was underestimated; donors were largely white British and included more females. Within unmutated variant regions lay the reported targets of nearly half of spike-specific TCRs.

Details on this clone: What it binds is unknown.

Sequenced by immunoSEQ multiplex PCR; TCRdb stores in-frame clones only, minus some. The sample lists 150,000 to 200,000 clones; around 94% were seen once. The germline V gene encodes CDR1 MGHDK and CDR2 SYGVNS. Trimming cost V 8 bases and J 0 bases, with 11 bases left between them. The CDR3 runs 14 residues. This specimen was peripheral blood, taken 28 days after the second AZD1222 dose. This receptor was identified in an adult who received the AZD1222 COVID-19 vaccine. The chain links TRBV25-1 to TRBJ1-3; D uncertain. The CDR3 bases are TGTGCCAGCGCCAGCAGCGGCTCTGGAAACACCATATATTTT. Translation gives CASASSGSGNTIYF.